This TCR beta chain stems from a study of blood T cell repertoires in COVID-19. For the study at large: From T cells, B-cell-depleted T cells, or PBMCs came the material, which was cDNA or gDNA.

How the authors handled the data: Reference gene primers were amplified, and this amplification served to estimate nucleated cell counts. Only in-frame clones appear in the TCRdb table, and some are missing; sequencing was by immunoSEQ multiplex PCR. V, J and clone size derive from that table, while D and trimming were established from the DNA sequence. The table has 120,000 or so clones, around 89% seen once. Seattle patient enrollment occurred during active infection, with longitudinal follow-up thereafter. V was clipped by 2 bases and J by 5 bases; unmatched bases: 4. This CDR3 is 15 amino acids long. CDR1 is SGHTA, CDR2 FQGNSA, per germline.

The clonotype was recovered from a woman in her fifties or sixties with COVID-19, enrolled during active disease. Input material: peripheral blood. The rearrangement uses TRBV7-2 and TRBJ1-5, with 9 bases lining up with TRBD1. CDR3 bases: TGTGCCAGCAGCTTATACGGGACAGGGTATCAGCCCCAGCATTTT. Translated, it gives CASSLYGTGYQPQHF.